The 10 T cell receptor beta chains below all came from one sample that was sequenced in a study of technical replicates of blood from a handful of donors (dated by TCRdb to about 2017). Receptor libraries were prepared by the immunoSEQ multiplex PCR assay. TCRdb mirrors the immuneACCESS table, restricted to in-frame sequences. Some clones are absent from its copies; in checked studies, under half trace to an unresolved V gene, and the reason for the others is unknown. This sample comprises 65,000 to 80,000 clones, 80% to 95% of them detected only once. The top ten clonotypes cover 0.3% to 0.45% of the sample. Sequencing used T cells isolated from PBMCs. The receptors come from a human donor in good health.

The chain uses TRBV9 and TRBJ2-3, with a possible D match to TRBD2 (5 bases). The CDR3 spans 12 residues. Deletions cut 2 bases from V and 5 bases from J, with 6 bases between. The V gene's germline CDR1 is SGDLS and CDR2 YYNGEE. CDR3 in amino acids: CASSVRGDTQYF. CDR3 DNA sequence: TGTGCCAGCAGCGTTCGGGGAGATACGCAGTATTTT.

The chain has TRBV5-1 and TRBJ1-2; possibly TRBD1 for D (6 bases). Germline V CDR1 and CDR2: SGHRS, YFSETQ. The CDR3 totals 18 residues. The germline V and J ends were trimmed by 0 bases and 4 bases, with 22 bases remaining between them. CDR3 nucleotides: TGCGCCAGCAGCTTGGTAATTTCGGGACACTCTCCCACCTATGGCTACACCTTC. This gives the protein CASSLVISGHSPTYGYTF.

J is TRBJ2-3 and V is TRBV7-2; D remains ambiguous. Deletions cut 5 bases from V and 1 base from J, with 4 bases between. There are 12 residues in the CDR3. Looked up from germline, CDR1 is SGHTA and CDR2 is FQGNSA. CDR3 amino acids: CASSRGTDTQYF. CDR3 coding DNA: TGTGCCAGCAGCCGGGGCACAGATACGCAGTATTTT.

V usage is TRBV21-1 and J usage is TRBJ1-5; the DNA was not compared with TRBD1, the D call given in the table. TRBV21-1 is a pseudogene locus. The CDR3 is made up of 15 amino acids. The CDR3 spells CASSKGDTGYQPQHF. The CDR3 region has the DNA TGTGCCAGCAGCAAAGGAGATACAGGGTATCAGCCCCAGCATTTT.

Only a few counts were recorded for this clone. This rearrangement joins TRBV4-1 to TRBJ1-1; TRBD1 matches at 8 bases. The CDR3 length is 13 residues. V lost 4 bases, J lost 7 bases, and 5 bases stayed unmatched. Germline CDR1 reads MGHRA; CDR2 reads YSYEKL. The CDR3 reads CASSLQGANEAFF. CDR3 in DNA: TGCGCCAGCAGCCTCCAGGGGGCTAATGAAGCTTTCTTT.

The J gene is TRBJ1-1, the V gene TRBV7-9; tentatively, D is TRBD1 (6 bases). V lost 5 bases and J 1 base, leaving 11 bases between the germline ends. Germline values: CDR1 SEHNR, CDR2 FQNEAQ (reference sequence). The CDR3 contains 14 residues. CDR3 amino acids: CASSVGTRNTEAFF. CDR3 bases: TGTGCCAGCAGCGTCGGGACACGGAACACTGAAGCTTTCTTT.

The rearrangement joins TRBV11-3 to TRBJ2-1; 9 bases are a match to TRBD2. The CDR3 extends over 16 amino acids. Germline CDR1 reads SGHNT; CDR2 reads YENEEA. Trimming took 5 bases from V and 5 from J; bases not matched to a gene: 10. The DNA of the CDR3 is TGTGCCAGCAGCGGACGTAGCGGGAGTACTCACAATGAGCAGTTCTTC. As protein: CASSGRSGSTHNEQFF.

Of note for this clone: The junction departs from germline at one end; a sequencing error may be responsible. V gene TRBV19 combines with J gene TRBJ2-1, with 8 bases that match TRBD2. Germline lookup yields CDR1 LNHDA and CDR2 SQIVND (reference sequence). This CDR3 is built from 13 residues. The CDR3 region has the DNA TGTACCAGTAGTATCGGGAGGGACAATGAGCAGTTCTTC. It translates to CTSSIGRDNEQFF.

The rearrangement joins TRBV18 to TRBJ2-1, with D maybe TRBD2 (6 bases). The length of the CDR3 is 14 residues. Trimming left V 4 bases short and J 3 bases short, with 10 bases between. Germline lookup yields CDR1 KGHSH and CDR2 LQKENI. In nucleotides, the CDR3 is TGTGCCAGCTCACAGACTAGTTACTACAATGAGCAGTTCTTC. As protein: CASSQTSYYNEQFF.

The table lists this clone with a count of one. V usage is TRBV9 and J usage is TRBJ2-7; 9 bases fit TRBD1. Unmatched junction bases numbered 5, after V lost 4 bases and J lost 3 bases. The germline CDR1 and CDR2 sequences are SGDLS and YYNGEE. There are 14 residues in the CDR3. The CDR3 DNA is TGTGCCAGCAGCACGGGGACAGGGATCTACGAGCAGTACTTC. It codes for CASSTGTGIYEQYF.